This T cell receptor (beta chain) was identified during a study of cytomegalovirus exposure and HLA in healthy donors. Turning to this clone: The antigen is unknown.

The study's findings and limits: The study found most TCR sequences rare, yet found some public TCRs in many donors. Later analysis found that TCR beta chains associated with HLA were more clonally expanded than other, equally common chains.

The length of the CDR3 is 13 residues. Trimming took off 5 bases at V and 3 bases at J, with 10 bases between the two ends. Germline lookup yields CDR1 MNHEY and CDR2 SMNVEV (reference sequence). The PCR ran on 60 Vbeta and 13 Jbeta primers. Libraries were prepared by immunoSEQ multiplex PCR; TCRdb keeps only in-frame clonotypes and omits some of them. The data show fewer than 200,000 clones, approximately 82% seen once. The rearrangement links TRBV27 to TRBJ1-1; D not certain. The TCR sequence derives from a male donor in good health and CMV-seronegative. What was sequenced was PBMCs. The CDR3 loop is CASSQTEYTEAFF. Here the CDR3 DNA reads TGTGCCAGCAGTCAAACAGAGTACACTGAAGCTTTCTTT.